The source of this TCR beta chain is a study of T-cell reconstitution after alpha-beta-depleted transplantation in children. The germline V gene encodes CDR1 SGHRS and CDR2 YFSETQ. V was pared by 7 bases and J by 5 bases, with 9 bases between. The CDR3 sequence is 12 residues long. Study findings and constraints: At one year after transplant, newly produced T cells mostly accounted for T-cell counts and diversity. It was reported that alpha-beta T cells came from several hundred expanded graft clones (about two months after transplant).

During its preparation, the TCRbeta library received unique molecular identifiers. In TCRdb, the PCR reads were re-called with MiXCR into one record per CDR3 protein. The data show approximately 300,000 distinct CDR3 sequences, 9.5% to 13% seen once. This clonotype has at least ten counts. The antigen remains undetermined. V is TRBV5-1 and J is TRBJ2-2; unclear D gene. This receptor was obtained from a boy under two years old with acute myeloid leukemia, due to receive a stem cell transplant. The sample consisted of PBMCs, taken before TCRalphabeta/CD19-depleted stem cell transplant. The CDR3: CASPRETGELFF. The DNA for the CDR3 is TGCGCCAGCCCTAGGGAAACCGGGGAGCTGTTTTTT.